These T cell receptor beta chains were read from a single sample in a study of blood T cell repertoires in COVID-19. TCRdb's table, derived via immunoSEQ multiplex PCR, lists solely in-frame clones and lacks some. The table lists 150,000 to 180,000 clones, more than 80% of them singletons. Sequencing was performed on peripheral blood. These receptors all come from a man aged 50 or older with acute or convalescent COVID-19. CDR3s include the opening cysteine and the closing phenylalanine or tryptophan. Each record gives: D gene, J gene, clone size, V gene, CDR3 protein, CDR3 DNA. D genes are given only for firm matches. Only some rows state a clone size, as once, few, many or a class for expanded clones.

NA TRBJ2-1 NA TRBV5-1 CASSPRQGGVNEQFF TGCGCCAGCAGCCCCCGGCAGGGAGGTGTGAATGAGCAGTTCTTC
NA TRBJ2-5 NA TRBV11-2 CASSPGLQETQYF TGTGCCAGCAGCCCGGGACTTCAAGAGACCCAGTACTTC
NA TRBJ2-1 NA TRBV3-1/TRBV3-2 CASSQDFWAQGDNEQFF TGTGCCAGCAGCCAAGATTTTTGGGCCCAGGGTGACAATGAGCAGTTCTTC
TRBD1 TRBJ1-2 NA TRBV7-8 CASSVQGTGAYGYTF TGTGCCAGCAGCGTACAGGGGACCGGCGCCTATGGCTACACCTTC
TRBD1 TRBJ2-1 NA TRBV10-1 CASSDIGTGLNEQFF TGCGCCAGCAGTGATATCGGGACAGGGTTGAATGAGCAGTTCTTC
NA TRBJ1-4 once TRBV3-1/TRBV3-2 CASSLGSQKLFF TGTGCCAGCAGCCTGGGCAGTCAAAAACTGTTTTTT
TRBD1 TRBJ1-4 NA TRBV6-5 CASSTDRDHEKLFF TGTGCCAGCAGTACAGACAGGGACCATGAAAAACTGTTTTTT
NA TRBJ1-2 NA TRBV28 CASSPNGLPRNGYTF TGTGCCAGCAGCCCCAACGGACTGCCGAGGAATGGCTACACCTTC
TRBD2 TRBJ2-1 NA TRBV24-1 CATSDKGGGTSGRGEQFF TGTGCCACCAGTGACAAAGGGGGGGGGACTAGCGGGAGAGGGGAGCAGTTCTTC
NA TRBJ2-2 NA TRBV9 CASSAGQNTGELFF TGTGCCAGCAGCGCCGGACAGAACACCGGGGAGCTGTTTTTT